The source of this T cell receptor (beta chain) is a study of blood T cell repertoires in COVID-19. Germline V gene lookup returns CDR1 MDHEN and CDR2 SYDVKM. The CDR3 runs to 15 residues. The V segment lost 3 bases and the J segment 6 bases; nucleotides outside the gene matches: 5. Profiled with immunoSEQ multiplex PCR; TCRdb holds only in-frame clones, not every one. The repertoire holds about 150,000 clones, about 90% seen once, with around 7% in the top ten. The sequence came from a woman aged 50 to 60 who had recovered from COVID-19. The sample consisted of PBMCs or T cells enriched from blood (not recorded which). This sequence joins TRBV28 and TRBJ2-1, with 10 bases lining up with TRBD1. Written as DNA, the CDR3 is TGTGCCAGCAGTTTCTCCGGGACAGGGGTCAATGAGCAGTTCTTC. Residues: CASSFSGTGVNEQFF.